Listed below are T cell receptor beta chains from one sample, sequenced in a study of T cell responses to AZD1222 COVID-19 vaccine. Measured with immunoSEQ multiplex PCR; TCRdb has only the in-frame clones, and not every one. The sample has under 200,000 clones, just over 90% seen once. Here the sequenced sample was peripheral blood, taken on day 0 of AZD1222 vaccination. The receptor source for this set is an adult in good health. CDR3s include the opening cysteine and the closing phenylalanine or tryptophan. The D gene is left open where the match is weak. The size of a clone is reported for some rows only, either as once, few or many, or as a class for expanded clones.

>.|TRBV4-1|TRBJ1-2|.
CASSQDWPINYGYTF
TGCGCCAGCAGCCAAGATTGGCCGATTAACTATGGCTACACCTTC
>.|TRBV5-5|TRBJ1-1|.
CASSFLPGRVLGTEAFF
TGTGCCAGCAGCTTTTTGCCGGGACGGGTACTTGGCACTGAAGCTTTCTTT
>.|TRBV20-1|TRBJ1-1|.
CSASRGYQDTVNTEAFF
TGCAGTGCTAGTCGTGGTTATCAAGACACGGTAAACACTGAAGCTTTCTTT
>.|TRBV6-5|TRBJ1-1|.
CASRVQNTEAFF
TGTGCCAGCAGGGTCCAAAACACTGAAGCTTTCTTT
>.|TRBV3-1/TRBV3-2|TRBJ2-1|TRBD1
CASSQAGTGVVYNEQFF
TGTGCCAGCAGCCAAGCCGGGACAGGGGTCGTTTATAATGAGCAGTTCTTC
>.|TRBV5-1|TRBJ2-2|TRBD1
CASSSGQGNTGELFF
TGCGCCAGCAGCTCGGGACAGGGGAACACCGGGGAGCTGTTTTTT
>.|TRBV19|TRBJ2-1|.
CASSTLQPVNNEQFF
TGTGCCAGTAGTACACTTCAGCCAGTGAACAATGAGCAGTTCTTC
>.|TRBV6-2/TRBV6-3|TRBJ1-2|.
CASSYVGLQGGYGYTF
TGTGCCAGCAGTTACGTTGGCTTACAGGGCGGCTATGGCTACACCTTC
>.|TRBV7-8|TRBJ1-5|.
CASSLNWIAGNQPQHF
TGTGCCAGCAGCCTCAACTGGATAGCAGGCAATCAGCCCCAGCATTTT
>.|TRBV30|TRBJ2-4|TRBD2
CAWSGLAGGIQYF
TGTGCCTGGAGTGGGCTAGCGGGAGGGATTCAGTACTTC
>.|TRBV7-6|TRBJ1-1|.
CASSLTGNTEAFF
TGTGCCAGCAGCTTAACAGGGAACACTGAAGCTTTCTTT
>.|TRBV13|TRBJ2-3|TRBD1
CASSLAFRGQGLTDTQYF
TGTGCCAGCAGCTTAGCTTTTAGGGGGCAGGGGTTGACAGATACGCAGTATTTT
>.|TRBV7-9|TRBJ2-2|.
CAQAPAGTNTGELFF
TGTGCCCAGGCTCCAGCGGGCACGAACACCGGGGAGCTGTTTTTT
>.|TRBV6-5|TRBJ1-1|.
CASSLGGTNTEAFF
TGTGCCAGCAGTTTGGGGGGCACGAACACTGAAGCTTTCTTT
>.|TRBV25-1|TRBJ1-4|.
CASSELSGVNEKLFF
TGTGCCAGCAGTGAGTTGTCCGGAGTTAATGAAAAACTGTTTTTT
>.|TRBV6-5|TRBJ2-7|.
CASSYSAGVYEQYF
TGTGCCAGCAGTTACTCTGCAGGGGTCTACGAGCAGTACTTC
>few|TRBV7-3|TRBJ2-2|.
CASSPEGSANTGELFF
TGTGCCAGCAGCCCCGAGGGTAGCGCGAACACCGGGGAGCTGTTTTTT
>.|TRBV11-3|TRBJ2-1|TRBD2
CASSLRGLVTNEQFF
TGTGCCAGCAGCTTGAGGGGACTAGTGACTAATGAGCAGTTCTTC
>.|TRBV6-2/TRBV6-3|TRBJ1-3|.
CASSPGGLSGNTIYF
TGTGCCAGCAGTCCGGGGGGCCTCTCTGGAAACACCATATATTTT
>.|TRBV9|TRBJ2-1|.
CASSVEGMSYNEQFF
TGTGCCAGCAGCGTAGAAGGGATGAGCTACAATGAGCAGTTCTTC
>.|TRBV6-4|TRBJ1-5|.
CASSDSAGQSEPQHF
TGTGCCAGCAGTGACTCGGCCGGACAGTCTGAGCCCCAGCATTTT
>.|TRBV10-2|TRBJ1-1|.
CASTEDGEAFF
TGCGCCAGCACGGAGGACGGGGAAGCTTTCTTT
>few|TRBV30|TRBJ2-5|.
CAWNRDNFETQYF
TGTGCCTGGAATAGGGACAATTTTGAGACCCAGTACTTC
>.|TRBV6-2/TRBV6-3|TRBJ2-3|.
CASSYLTGLTDTQYF
TGTGCCAGCAGTTATCTAACAGGGCTCACAGATACGCAGTATTTT
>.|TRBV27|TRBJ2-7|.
CASRDAGYEQYF
TGTGCCAGCAGGGACGCCGGGTACGAGCAGTACTTC
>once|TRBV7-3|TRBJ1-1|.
CASSQRTGDEAFF
TGTGCCAGCAGCCAACGTACGGGGGATGAAGCTTTCTTT
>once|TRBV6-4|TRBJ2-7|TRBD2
CASSREAGAQYEQYF
TGTGCCAGCAGTCGCGAAGCGGGGGCACAGTACGAGCAGTACTTC
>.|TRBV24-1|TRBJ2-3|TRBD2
CATSVRGVPTDTQYF
TGTGCCACCAGTGTGCGGGGGGTCCCCACAGATACGCAGTATTTT
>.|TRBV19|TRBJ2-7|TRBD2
CASSPGRGAYYEQYF
TGTGCCAGTAGTCCGGGGCGGGGGGCCTACTACGAGCAGTACTTC
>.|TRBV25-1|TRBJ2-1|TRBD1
CASSEGTGVNNEQFF
TGTGCCAGCAGTGAAGGGACAGGGGTAAACAATGAGCAGTTCTTC
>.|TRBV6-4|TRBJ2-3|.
CASSDQRRDTQYF
TGTGCCAGCAGTGACCAGCGGCGGGATACGCAGTATTTT
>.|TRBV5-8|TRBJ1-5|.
CASSKGQPQHF
TGTGCCAGCAGCAAAGGGCAGCCCCAGCATTTT
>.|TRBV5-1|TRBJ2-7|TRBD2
CASSLGTSGGYEQYF
TGCGCCAGCAGCTTGGGGACTAGCGGGGGCTACGAGCAGTACTTC
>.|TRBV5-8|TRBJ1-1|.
CASSLQLNTEAFF
TGTGCCAGCAGCTTACAGCTGAACACTGAAGCTTTCTTT
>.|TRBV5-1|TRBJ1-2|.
CASSLGGSFYGYTF
TGCGCCAGCAGCTTGGGCGGGAGTTTCTATGGCTACACCTTC
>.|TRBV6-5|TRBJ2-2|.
CASLGGTGELFF
TGTGCCAGCCTTGGGGGCACCGGGGAGCTGTTTTTT
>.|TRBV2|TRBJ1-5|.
CASSEFYLGNQPQHF
TGTGCCAGCAGTGAATTTTATCTGGGGAATCAGCCCCAGCATTTT
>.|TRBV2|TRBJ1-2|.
CASSEALPGVRGYTF
TGTGCCAGCAGTGAAGCGCTCCCGGGGGTAAGAGGCTACACCTTC